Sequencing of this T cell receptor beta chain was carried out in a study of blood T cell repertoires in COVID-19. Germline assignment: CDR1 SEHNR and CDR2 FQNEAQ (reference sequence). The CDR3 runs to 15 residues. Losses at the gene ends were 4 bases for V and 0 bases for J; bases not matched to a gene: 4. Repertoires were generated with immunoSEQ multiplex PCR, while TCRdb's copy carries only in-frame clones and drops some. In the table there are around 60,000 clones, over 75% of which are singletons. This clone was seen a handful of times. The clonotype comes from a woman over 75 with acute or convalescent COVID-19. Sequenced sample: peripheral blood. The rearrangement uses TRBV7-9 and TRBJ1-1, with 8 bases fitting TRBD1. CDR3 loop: CASSSWTGLNTEAFF. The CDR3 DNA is TGTGCCAGCAGCTCTTGGACAGGGTTGAACACTGAAGCTTTCTTT. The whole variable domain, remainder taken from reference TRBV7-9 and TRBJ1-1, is DTGVSQNPRHKITKRGQNVTFRCDPISEHNRLYWYRQTLGQGPEFLTYFQNEAQLEKSRLLSDRFSAERPKGSFSTLEIQRTEQGDSAMYLCASSSWTGLNTEAFFGQGTRLTVV.